The clone carrying this T cell receptor beta chain was recorded once. The data originate from a study of beta chain features in type 1 diabetes. As every portion of the isolated RNA was reverse transcribed, the sequencing read expressed TCRB transcripts. Only in-frame clones appear in the TCRdb table, and some are missing; sequencing was by immunoSEQ multiplex PCR. The data show some 270,000 clones, with about 14% seen just once and about 0.026% held by the top ten. CDR3 size: 14 residues. Staining for CD45RO/CCR7/CD25/CD127/CD95/CD27 allowed sorting of CD4+ naive, central memory, regulatory and stem cell-like memory cells.

Sequenced input: naive CD4+ T cells from blood. The TCR originated in a woman in her forties in good health. The chain recombines TRBV1 with TRBJ2-1; TRBD2 is taken as the D call from the table, unchecked against the DNA. TRBV1 is described as a pseudogene. CDR3 sequence: CTSSHGGSYNEQFF. Written as DNA, the CDR3 is TGCACCAGCAGTCACGGGGGGTCCTACAATGAGCAGTTCTTC.